A selection of T cell receptor beta chains follows, all from one sample in a study of response to subunit inactivated influenza vaccine. MiXCR was run by TCRdb on the RT-PCR reads, yielding one entry per CDR3 protein. The sample lists about 540,000 distinct CDR3 sequences, around 15% seen once, with around 10% in the top ten. Sequenced here: PBMCs from blood, sampled roughly 12 days after vaccination. The receptor source for this set is a man between 50 and 59 years old who received an inactivated influenza vaccine. Both conserved end residues are part of each CDR3.

v_gene,j_gene,CDR3aa
TRBV7-2,TRBJ2-1,CASSPRGAGYNEQFF
TRBV24-1,TRBJ2-1,CATSDPHRAGGYNEQFF
TRBV14,TRBJ2-1,CASSQHPGQARDEQFF
TRBV10-2,TRBJ2-1,CASSEGSGRGNEQFF
TRBV15,TRBJ2-7,CATSDRDGTYEQYF
TRBV12-3/TRBV12-4,TRBJ1-1,CASSFGLGATEAFF
TRBV29-1,TRBJ2-7,CSVEEERERHGHEQYF
TRBV28,TRBJ2-7,CASSFLERTGVYEQYF
TRBV16,TRBJ1-4,CASRPKQGGEKLFF
TRBV5-1,TRBJ2-5,CASSSNSGEETQYF
TRBV5-5,TRBJ2-7,CASSEGLAVAYEQYF
TRBV9,TRBJ2-1,CASSAALAGGKFF
TRBV28,TRBJ2-4,CASSLGSGIAKNIQYF
TRBV9,TRBJ1-2,CASSPMYTGYGYTF
TRBV9,TRBJ2-5,CASSVGVGTQYF